Presented here are 6 T cell receptor beta chains from one specimen sequenced in a study of sequential checkpoint blockade in melanoma. Here immunoSEQ multiplex PCR was the method, and the copy in TCRdb shows in-frame clones only, minus some. The sample has around 40,000 clones, roughly 90% seen once; the top ten hold 12%. Stated treatment: randomized to nivolumab then ipilimumab (arm A) or the reverse (arm B). The specimen was CD8+ T cells sorted from blood (inferred from file names), collected from a patient given nivolumab and ipilimumab in sequence. All receptors derive from a human donor with melanoma.

The chain has TRBV7-2 and TRBJ2-3; D possibly corresponds to TRBD1 (6 bases). The CDR3 runs 16 residues. Germline V gene sequence: CDR1 SGHTA, CDR2 FQGNSA. V lost 2 bases and J lost 5, with 17 bases in between. CDR3 residues: CASSLWGRRGLDTQYF. CDR3 sequence (DNA): TGTGCCAGCAGCTTATGGGGGCGAAGGGGCCTAGATACGCAGTATTTT.

V usage is TRBV5-4 and J usage is TRBJ2-1; 11 bases fit TRBD1. The CDR3 has 14 amino acids. The germline V gene encodes CDR1 SGHNT and CDR2 YYREEE (reference sequence). Losses at the gene ends were 5 bases for V and 7 bases for J; bases not matched to a gene: 5. The DNA for the CDR3 is TGTGCCAGCAGGGACAGGGGGCTTGGGAATGAGCAGTTCTTC. This codes for CASRDRGLGNEQFF.

The chain uses TRBV27 and TRBJ2-1; maybe TRBD1 (6 bases). The ends were cut back, 5 bases at V and 3 bases at J, with 14 bases in the middle. CDR1 MNHEY and CDR2 SMNVEV come from the germline V gene (reference sequence). The CDR3 runs to 15 residues. In nucleotides, the CDR3 is TGTGCCAGCAGTCCGGCGGCAGGGGACTACAATGAGCAGTTCTTC. Protein sequence: CASSPAAGDYNEQFF.

The V and J genes are TRBV4-2 and TRBJ1-2; a possible D gene is TRBD1 (6 bases). CDR1 and CDR2 (germline): LGHNA, YNFKEQ. CDR3 length: 18 residues. V lost 1 base to trimming and J lost 4 bases, with 22 bases between them. The CDR3 sequence is CASSQGMGADKIPYGYTF. As DNA, the CDR3 is TGTGCCAGCAGCCAAGGTATGGGGGCAGACAAAATTCCCTATGGCTACACCTTC.

V and J are TRBV27 and TRBJ2-7; the D gene is possibly TRBD1 (6 bases). Trimming shortened V by 1 base and J by 6 bases, and 13 bases separated the two germline ends. Germline CDR1 reads MNHEY; CDR2 reads SMNVEV (reference sequence). The CDR3 covers 14 residues. The DNA of the CDR3 is TGTGCCAGCAGTTTATGGGCAGGGGCGGTCGAGCAGTACTTC. Its translation is CASSLWAGAVEQYF.

The chain is built from TRBV12-5 and TRBJ2-7; D not certain. V was clipped by 7 bases and J by 2 bases, with 12 bases between them. The CDR3 is 13 residues long. Looked up from germline, CDR1 is LGHNT and CDR2 is FRNRAP. CDR3 DNA: TGTGCTAGTGCCCCCGACTTCACCTACGAGCAGTACTTC. This translates into CASAPDFTYEQYF. The complete variable domain, with remaining parts taken from reference TRBV12-5 and TRBJ2-7, reads DARVTQTPRHKVTEMGQEVTMRCQPILGHNTVFWYRQTMMQGLELLAYFRNRAPLDDSGMPKDRFSAEMPDATLATLKIQPSEPRDSAVYFCASAPDFTYEQYFGPGTRLTVT.